A selection of T cell receptor beta chains follows, all from one sample in a study of cytomegalovirus exposure and HLA in healthy donors. Sequencing used immunoSEQ multiplex PCR; TCRdb keeps in-frame clones, though not all of them. Of 90,000 to 140,000 clones in the sample, 69% are singletons; the top ten hold approximately 3%. Source material: PBMCs. The receptors derive from a man aged 25-40 years in good health and CMV-seronegative. CDR3s include the opening cysteine and the closing phenylalanine or tryptophan. D genes are given only for firm matches. The size of a clone is reported for some rows only, either as once, few or many, or as a class for expanded clones.

cdr3_aa,cdr3_nt,clone_size,j_call,v_call,d_call
CASSLAPPSHYGYTF,TGTGCCAGCAGCTTAGCCCCCCCGAGCCACTATGGCTACACCTTC,NA,TRBJ1-2,TRBV11-3,NA
CASSVSSGRSYEQYF,TGTGCCAGCAGCGTATCAAGCGGGAGGTCCTACGAGCAGTACTTC,few,TRBJ2-7,TRBV9,TRBD2
CASSIQRQGYSYNSPLHF,TGTGCCAGTAGTATCCAGCGACAGGGGTACTCCTATAATTCACCCCTCCACTTT,NA,TRBJ1-6,TRBV19,TRBD1
CSVVLTGSSYNEQFF,TGCAGCGTCGTCTTGACAGGCAGCTCCTACAATGAGCAGTTCTTC,NA,TRBJ2-1,TRBV29-1,NA
CASSSSGTGGTGELFF,TGCGCCAGCAGCTCTTCCGGGACAGGGGGAACCGGGGAGCTGTTTTTT,NA,TRBJ2-2,TRBV5-1,TRBD1
CASSPGLRYGYTF,TGTGCCAGCAGCCCAGGGTTACGCTATGGCTACACCTTC,NA,TRBJ1-2,TRBV11-3,NA
CASSSRTSGSYTDTQYF,TGTGCCAGCAGTTCAAGGACTAGCGGGAGTTACACAGATACGCAGTATTTT,NA,TRBJ2-3,TRBV28,TRBD2
CASSLKDRGSYEQYF,TGTGCCAGCAGCTTAAAAGACAGGGGATCCTACGAGCAGTACTTC,NA,TRBJ2-7,TRBV7-9,TRBD1
CASSLGRAAQPQHF,TGTGCCAGCAGCTTAGGCAGGGCTGCCCAGCCCCAGCATTTT,few,TRBJ1-5,TRBV7-2,NA
CASSETSGSYEQYF,TGTGCCAGCAGTGAAACTAGCGGCTCCTACGAGCAGTACTTC,NA,TRBJ2-7,TRBV2,TRBD2
CASSPGHYYEQYF,TGTGCCAGCAGCCCGGGACACTACTACGAGCAGTACTTC,NA,TRBJ2-7,TRBV11-3,NA
CASSQGTGYGYTF,TGTGCCAGCAGCCAAGGCACGGGATATGGCTACACCTTC,few,TRBJ1-2,TRBV14,NA
CASSSDTNGQPQHF,TGTGCCAGCAGCTCGGACACCAATGGTCAGCCCCAGCATTTT,NA,TRBJ1-5,TRBV7-8,NA
CASSLVYEQYF,TGTGCCAGCAGCTTGGTATACGAGCAGTACTTC,NA,TRBJ2-7,TRBV5-8,NA
CASSPSGSRSDTQYF,TGTGCCAGCAGCCCTAGCGGGAGTCGGTCAGATACGCAGTATTTT,NA,TRBJ2-3,TRBV7-3,TRBD2
CASSAIQGANQPQHF,TGTGCCAGCAGTGCAATACAGGGGGCCAATCAGCCCCAGCATTTT,few,TRBJ1-5,TRBV6-5,TRBD1
CASSLYSRTGGTNEKLFF,TGCGCCAGCAGCTTGTATTCGAGAACAGGGGGCACTAATGAAAAACTGTTTTTT,NA,TRBJ1-4,TRBV5-1,TRBD1
CASSLDRAGPDTQYF,TGTGCCAGCAGCTTGGACAGGGCTGGGCCAGATACGCAGTATTTT,NA,TRBJ2-3,TRBV6-6,TRBD1
CASSQDFMGLAGVETDTQYF,TGTGCCAGCAGCCAAGACTTTATGGGGCTAGCGGGAGTAGAGACAGATACGCAGTATTTT,NA,TRBJ2-3,TRBV14,TRBD2
CASSLVGSSTDTQYF,TGTGCCAGCAGCTTAGTCGGGTCTAGCACAGATACGCAGTATTTT,NA,TRBJ2-3,TRBV7-8,NA
CASSQESGRNHNEQFF,TGTGCCAGCAGCCAAGAGTCGGGGAGGAATCATAATGAGCAGTTCTTC,NA,TRBJ2-1,TRBV4-2,NA
CASTPNEQYF,TGTGCCAGCACCCCCAACGAGCAGTACTTC,NA,TRBJ2-7,TRBV9,NA
CASSRRGSYEQYF,TGTGCCAGCAGTCGAAGGGGGAGCTACGAGCAGTACTTC,few,TRBJ2-7,TRBV2,NA
CASSASSASGRTDTQYF,TGTGCCAGCAGCGCCTCCTCGGCGAGCGGGCGCACAGATACGCAGTATTTT,few,TRBJ2-3,TRBV11-3,NA
CASSPRLAVNNEQFF,TGTGCCAGCAGCCCAAGACTAGCGGTAAACAATGAGCAGTTCTTC,NA,TRBJ2-1,TRBV9,TRBD2
CASSLFGRVMETEAFF,TGTGCCAGCAGTTTATTTGGCAGGGTGATGGAGACTGAAGCTTTCTTT,few,TRBJ1-1,TRBV28,NA
CASSIGQGAIYGYTF,TGTGCCAGCAGCATCGGACAGGGGGCGATATATGGCTACACCTTC,NA,TRBJ1-2,TRBV11-2,TRBD1
CASSPVGTGGGSEQYF,TGTGCCAGCAGCCCCGTAGGGACAGGGGGCGGTTCCGAGCAGTACTTC,NA,TRBJ2-7,TRBV7-2,TRBD1
CASGSPGGRQFF,TGTGCCAGCGGATCCCCGGGAGGGCGGCAGTTCTTC,few,TRBJ2-1,TRBV28,TRBD2
CASSLAQAGGVYNEQFF,TGTGCCAGCAGCTTAGCGCAAGCGGGAGGTGTGTACAATGAGCAGTTCTTC,few,TRBJ2-1,TRBV7-2,TRBD2
CASSLLGQGTGNTIYF,TGTGCCAGCAGTCTGCTCGGACAGGGCACCGGAAACACCATATATTTT,few,TRBJ1-3,TRBV28,TRBD1
CASTLGGEAFF,TGTGCCAGCACCCTGGGGGGTGAAGCTTTCTTT,NA,TRBJ1-1,TRBV7-6,NA
CAAATGLFLGNTEAFF,TGTGCCGCGGCGACAGGATTATTCCTCGGCAACACTGAAGCTTTCTTT,NA,TRBJ1-1,TRBV7-9,NA
CASGERQYGYTF,TGTGCCAGCGGTGAGCGTCAATATGGCTACACCTTC,NA,TRBJ1-2,TRBV7-2,NA
CASSKGTLSYEQYF,TGTGCCAGCAGCAAAGGGACACTCTCCTACGAGCAGTACTTC,NA,TRBJ2-7,TRBV14,NA
CASSVRGLNTEAFF,TGTGCCAGCAGTGTTAGGGGTTTGAACACTGAAGCTTTCTTT,NA,TRBJ1-1,TRBV2,NA
CASSFGLVSVEQYF,TGTGCCAGCAGTTTCGGACTAGTTTCGGTCGAGCAGTACTTC,NA,TRBJ2-7,TRBV28,TRBD2
CASSEGHREYEQYF,TGTGCCAGCAGTGAAGGGCACAGGGAGTACGAGCAGTACTTC,NA,TRBJ2-7,TRBV6-1,NA
CSVESGLASDYNEQFF,TGCAGCGTTGAGTCGGGACTAGCGTCAGACTACAATGAGCAGTTCTTC,NA,TRBJ2-1,TRBV29-1,TRBD2
CASSFGGRDSNQPQHF,TGTGCCAGCAGCTTTGGGGGGAGGGATAGCAATCAGCCCCAGCATTTT,NA,TRBJ1-5,TRBV7-9,NA